These 22 T cell receptor beta chains share one sample of origin, sequenced in a study of low-dose radiotherapy and immunotherapy resistance in tumors. Noted time point: after trial treatment. Treatment noted: LDRT plus nivolumab, ipilimumab, low-dose cyclophosphamide and aspirin (RACIN trial). TRAV and TRBV primers primed cDNA for both TCRalpha and TCRbeta. The authors ran about 18 PCR cycles to amplify TCRs with a constant-region primer and V-primer adapter. TCRdb passed the reads through MiXCR, listing each CDR3 protein once. The sample records more than 90,000 distinct CDR3 sequences, around 21% being singletons. This sample comprised PBMCs, obtained after low-dose radiotherapy plus immunotherapy. The receptor source for this set is a male donor with prostate cancer.

This chain's CDR3 is CSVGVASGQETQYF. The CDR3 DNA reads TGCAGCGTTGGAGTGGCTAGCGGCCAAGAGACCCAGTACTTC. This chain links TRBV29-1 with TRBJ2-5, with 7 bases identical to TRBD2. Germline-derived CDR1 and CDR2 are SQVTM and ANQGSEA. This CDR3 is built from 14 residues. V trimming: 4 bases; J trimming: 1 base; junction bases outside the gene matches: 6.

This clonotype has ten or more counts. The gene calls are TRBV9 and TRBJ2-3; D uncertain. CDR3 length: 14 residues. Trimming pared 3 bases from V and 1 base from J, leaving 9 bases between. CDR1 and CDR2 (germline): SGDLS, YYNGEE. The CDR3 DNA follows: TGTGCCAGCAGCGAGGATCAGGGCACAGATACGCAGTATTTT. As protein: CASSEDQGTDTQYF. Complete variable domain (other parts from reference TRBV9 and TRBJ2-3): DSGVTQTPKHLITATGQRVTLRCSPRSGDLSVYWYQQSLDQGLQFLIQYYNGEERAKGNILERFSAQQFPDLHSELNLSSLELGDSALYFCASSEDQGTDTQYFGPGTRLTVL.

The CDR3 region has the DNA TGTGCCAGCAGCCAAGAATCGTGGGGGACAGGGCGCTCACCCCTCCACTTT. As protein: CASSQESWGTGRSPLHF. The V call is TRBV3-1, the J call TRBJ1-6; the match to TRBD1 covers 9 bases. Germline values: CDR1 LGHDT, CDR2 YNNKEL (reference sequence). The CDR3 has 17 residues. After removal of 0 bases from V and 10 bases from J, the junction contained 10 bases not matched to a gene.

This clonotype was counted a few times. The chain couples TRBV30 to TRBJ2-7; D perhaps matches TRBD2 (6 bases). Germline CDR1 is GTSNPN and CDR2 is SVGIG (reference sequence). V was cut by 2 bases and J by 5 bases, with 22 bases left in between. The CDR3 length is 16 residues. For the CDR3, the DNA is TGTGCCTGGAGTCCCCGTCGGACTTGCGGGGCTAACGAGCAGTACTTC. This sequence encodes CAWSPRRTCGANEQYF.

This clonotype was seen repeatedly, ten times or more. This chain connects TRBV20-1 to TRBJ2-5, with 9 bases that match TRBD2. The V gene's germline CDR1 is DFQATT and CDR2 SNEGSKA (reference sequence). V was pared by 6 bases and J by 4 bases, with 15 bases of the junction left unmatched. The CDR3 loop spans 16 amino acids. The CDR3 sequence is CSAPLRGGGVVETQYF. DNA for the CDR3: TGCAGTGCCCCCCTCCGGGGCGGGGGGGTGGTAGAGACCCAGTACTTC.

This clonotype was detected ten times or more. The J gene is TRBJ2-5, the V gene TRBV7-2; no firm D call. This CDR3 spans 14 amino acids. Germline loops: CDR1 SGHTA, CDR2 FQGNSA. V was pared by 2 bases and J by 1 base, with 8 bases between. CDR3 sequence reads: CASSLRHSQETQYF. CDR3 bases: TGTGCCAGCAGCTTAAGGCACAGCCAAGAGACCCAGTACTTC. Using reference TRBV7-2 and TRBJ2-5 for the parts outside the CDR3, the full variable domain is GAGVSQSPSNKVTEKGKDVELRCDPISGHTALYWYRQSLGQGLEFLIYFQGNSAPDKSGLPSDRFSAERTGGSVSTLTIQRTQQEDSAVYLCASSLRHSQETQYFGPGTRLLVL.

This clonotype has a count of ten or more. This rearrangement joins TRBV29-1 to TRBJ2-1; 10 bases line up with TRBD2. CDR1 is SQVTM, CDR2 ANQGSEA, per germline. This CDR3 is 14 amino acids long. The V gene end was trimmed by 7 bases and the J gene end by 6 bases; junction bases not matched to a gene: 9. The CDR3 DNA follows: TGCAGCGCGCGCCAACTAGCGGGGCTCAATGAGCAGTTCTTC. This gives the protein CSARQLAGLNEQFF.

This clonotype came up many times. The CDR3 sequence: CSARVGDEQYF. The CDR3 nucleotides are TGCAGTGCTAGAGTGGGAGACGAGCAGTACTTC. This sequence joins TRBV20-1 and TRBJ2-7, with D perhaps TRBD2 (5 bases). The germline V gene encodes CDR1 DFQATT and CDR2 SNEGSKA (reference sequence). The CDR3 contains 11 residues. V was cut by 1 base and J by 5 bases, with 6 bases left in between.

This clonotype was observed at least ten times. J is TRBJ2-7 and V is TRBV19, with 7 nucleotides matching TRBD1. Germline V lookup: CDR1 LNHDA, CDR2 SQIVND (reference sequence). The junction had 10 bases not matched to a gene; V was cut back by 6 bases and J by 2 bases. The CDR3 totals 15 residues. CDR3 in amino acids: CASRDGQAGPYEQYF. CDR3 coding DNA: TGTGCCAGTAGGGACGGACAGGCGGGCCCCTACGAGCAGTACTTC.

The chain links TRBV5-6 to TRBJ1-1, with D possibly being TRBD1 (5 bases). The CDR3 is made up of 13 amino acids. Germline assignment: CDR1 SGHDT and CDR2 YYEEEE. Trimming cost V 6 bases and J 6 bases, with 15 bases left between them. CDR3 DNA sequence: TGTGCCAGCAAACGACTAGCGGGGGCTGAAGCTTTCTTT. The encoded protein is CASKRLAGAEAFF.

This clonotype was recorded many times. The rearrangement links TRBV7-2 to TRBJ2-1; 8 bases are shared with TRBD2. Germline values: CDR1 SGHTA, CDR2 FQGNSA. CDR3 size: 15 residues. V dropped 8 bases and J dropped 0; count of bases not matched to a gene: 6. The CDR3 reads CASQISGSSYNEQFF. CDR3 DNA: TGTGCCAGCCAAATAAGCGGGAGCTCCTACAATGAGCAGTTCTTC.

This clonotype came up many times. The V call is TRBV11-2, the J call TRBJ2-7; TRBD2 matches at 11 bases. Per germline, CDR1 SGHAT and CDR2 FQNNGV. Trimming took 4 bases from V and 2 from J; bases not matched to a gene: 7. The CDR3 covers 16 residues. CDR3 amino acids: CASSSLAGGTAYEQYF. The CDR3 DNA is TGTGCCAGCAGCTCGCTAGCGGGGGGAACGGCCTACGAGCAGTACTTC. Based on the CDR3 plus reference TRBV11-2 and TRBJ2-7, the full variable domain is EAGVAQSPRYKIIEKRQSVAFWCNPISGHATLYWYQQILGQGPKLLIQFQNNGVVDDSQLPKDRFSAERLKGVDSTLKIQPAKLEDSAVYLCASSSLAGGTAYEQYFGPGTRLTVT.

The table lists this clonotype with a few counts. V usage is TRBV6-8 and J usage is TRBJ2-5; TRBD2 might be the D (6 bases). This CDR3 is built from 13 residues. V lost 5 bases and J lost 3, with 10 bases in between. The V gene's germline CDR1 is MNHGY and CDR2 SAAAGT. The DNA for the CDR3 is TGTGCCAGCAGTGAGCCGGGAGAAGAGACCCAGTACTTC. This gives the protein CASSEPGEETQYF.

This clonotype was detected many times. V is TRBV11-3 and J is TRBJ1-1, with D tentatively TRBD1 (6 bases). Germline V gives CDR1 SGHNT, CDR2 YENEEA. This CDR3 region has 13 residues. The V and J ends lost 0 bases and 8 bases respectively, with 10 bases between them. CDR3 coding DNA: TGTGCCAGCAGCTTAGAGGTGGGGGCGGAAGCTTTCTTT. Its translation is CASSLEVGAEAFF.

This clonotype appeared a single time. This sequence is one base from a far larger clone and is likely a read error. The chain couples TRBV5-1 to TRBJ2-1; D call uncertain. Looked up from germline, CDR1 is SGHRS and CDR2 is YFSETQ. The CDR3 spans 14 residues. Trimming cost V 4 bases and J 12 bases, with 20 bases left between them. The CDR3 protein is CASSPTGPSSGQFF. For the CDR3, the DNA is TGCGCCAGCAGCCCAACCGGGCCCAGCTCGGGGCAGTTCTTC.

This clonotype showed up many times. The rearrangement links TRBV6-5 to TRBJ2-3, with 8 bases that match TRBD2. Germline trimming cut 5 bases from V and 1 base from J; bases unmatched to any gene: 11. The germline V gene has CDR1 MNHEY and CDR2 SVGAGI. This CDR3 contains 17 residues. The CDR3, as DNA: TGTGCCAGCAGTCCAGTCTTCCAGCGGGGGCGCACAGATACGCAGTATTTT. It is translated as CASSPVFQRGRTDTQYF.

This clonotype has a count of ten or more. The gene calls are TRBV4-2 and TRBJ2-1; D remains ambiguous. This CDR3 has 13 amino acids. Trimming cost V 0 bases and J 8 bases, with 8 bases left between them. CDR1 is LGHNA, CDR2 YNFKEQ, per germline. In DNA, the CDR3 is TGTGCCAGCAGCCAAGATCAAAGTCATGAGCAGTTCTTC. Encoded protein: CASSQDQSHEQFF.

At least ten counts were recorded for this clonotype. The V and J genes are TRBV18 and TRBJ2-1, with a tentative D call TRBD1 (8 bases). V lost 4 bases, J lost 8 bases, and 15 bases lay in between. Germline V lookup: CDR1 KGHSH, CDR2 LQKENI. The CDR3 has 14 amino acids. The CDR3 protein is CASSRQGRVDEQFF. The CDR3 DNA reads TGTGCCAGCTCACGACAGGGGAGGGTTGATGAGCAGTTCTTC.

Of note for this clonotype: This likely reflects a read error, since a far larger clone is one base away. The chain is built from TRBV2 and TRBJ2-7; perhaps D is TRBD1 or TRBD2 (6 bases each). CDR1 and CDR2 from the germline V gene are SNHLY and FYNNEI. The length of the CDR3 is 15 residues. Deletions cut 7 bases from V and 7 bases from J, with 23 bases between. The CDR3 region is CASTLGGRAYNEQYF. The CDR3 nucleotides are TGTGCCAGCACCCTTGGGGGGCGGGCCTACAATGAGCAGTACTTC.

This clonotype was observed many times. The V call is TRBV3-1, the J call TRBJ1-2; 7 positions match TRBD1. V shed 3 bases, J shed 7 bases, and the junction held 14 bases outside the gene matches. The V gene's germline CDR1 is LGHDT and CDR2 YNNKEL (reference sequence). This CDR3 comprises 16 residues. CDR3 residues: CASSQEPDGTVGGYTF. CDR3 DNA: TGTGCCAGCAGCCAGGAACCTGATGGGACAGTCGGTGGCTACACCTTC.

This clonotype was observed at least ten times. This chain links TRBV4-1 with TRBJ2-2; 13 positions agree with TRBD2. The CDR3 covers 18 residues. CDR1 and CDR2 from the germline V gene are MGHRA and YSYEKL. Trimming took 3 bases from V and 5 from J; bases not matched to a gene: 9. The CDR3 is CASSQDTSGGAQTGELFF. The CDR3 DNA reads TGCGCCAGCAGCCAGGACACTAGCGGGGGGGCTCAAACCGGGGAGCTGTTTTTT.

This clonotype was seen at least ten times. The chain has TRBV6-1 and TRBJ2-7; 12 nucleotides align to TRBD1. Per the germline V gene, CDR1 is MNHNS and CDR2 is SASEGT. This CDR3 has 15 residues. V dropped 7 bases and J dropped 6; count of bases not matched to a gene: 10. This CDR3 reads CASNPGTGGFGEQYF. The CDR3, as DNA: TGTGCCAGCAACCCCGGGACAGGGGGCTTCGGCGAGCAGTACTTC.